Presented here are 25 T cell receptor beta chains from one specimen sequenced in a study of T cell responses to AZD1222 COVID-19 vaccine. Method: immunoSEQ multiplex PCR; TCRdb's copy keeps in-frame clones and lacks some. Among about 47,000 clones listed, 80% were seen once. The source was peripheral blood, collected 28 days after the second dose of the MenACWY control vaccine. The source is an adult who received the MenACWY meningococcal vaccine as a control.

This chain links TRBV2 with TRBJ2-1, with D possibly being TRBD2 (6 bases). The CDR3 sequence is 15 residues long. With 2 bases removed from V and 3 bases from J, the gap between germline ends came to 11 bases. Germline CDR1 SNHLY, CDR2 FYNNEI. The CDR3 sequence: CASSERDSYYNEQFF. The CDR3 nucleotides read TGTGCCAGCAGTGAAAGGGACTCATACTACAATGAGCAGTTCTTC.

This chain uses TRBV28 with TRBJ1-4, with 10 bases aligning to TRBD1. V shed 6 bases and J 7 bases; nucleotides not matched to a gene: 2. The CDR3 consists of 13 residues. Germline loops: CDR1 MDHEN, CDR2 SYDVKM. The CDR3 protein is CASRDRGFEKLFF. The DNA for the CDR3 is TGTGCCAGCAGGGACAGGGGGTTTGAAAAACTGTTTTTT.

In its sample, this clone was seen a few times. This chain links TRBV19 with TRBJ1-5; TRBD1 is a possible D gene (6 bases). The V gene's germline CDR1 is LNHDA and CDR2 SQIVND (reference sequence). Trimming shortened V by 6 bases and J by 2 bases, and 17 bases separated the two germline ends. The CDR3 runs to 16 residues. The CDR3 region is CASRWGVGGGNQPQHF. The CDR3 DNA is TGTGCCAGTAGATGGGGAGTAGGGGGAGGCAATCAGCCCCAGCATTTT.

This clone has just a few counts. The chain recombines TRBV6-4 with TRBJ2-5; possible D gene TRBD2, 6 bases. CDR1 and CDR2 from the germline V gene are MRHNA and SNTAGT. The CDR3 has 15 residues. Trimming removed 6 bases at V and 2 bases at J, with 16 bases between. The CDR3 reads CASSPQLSGQETQYF. For the CDR3, the DNA is TGTGCCAGCAGCCCCCAACTTAGCGGTCAAGAGACCCAGTACTTC.

The genes are TRBV28 and TRBJ1-1, with TRBD1 matching 7 bases. The CDR3 is 12 amino acids. The germline CDR1 and CDR2 sequences are MDHEN and SYDVKM. V shed 7 bases and J 4 bases; nucleotides not matched to a gene: 3. CDR3 sequence: CASKTGTTEAFF. The CDR3 nucleotides are TGTGCCAGCAAGACAGGGACCACTGAAGCTTTCTTT.

The rearrangement uses TRBV5-1 and TRBJ2-3, with 8 positions matching TRBD2. Trimming at V came to 4 bases and at J to 4 bases, leaving 5 bases not matched to a gene. The CDR3 has 14 residues. The germline gives CDR1 SGHRS, CDR2 YFSETQ. CDR3 DNA sequence: TGCGCCAGCAGCCCGGGAGGGGGGCCAGATACGCAGTATTTT. Residues: CASSPGGGPDTQYF.

The V call is TRBV7-9, the J call TRBJ2-1; 9 bases fit TRBD2. The V segment lost 5 bases and the J segment 7 bases; nucleotides outside the gene matches: 9. From germline, CDR1 is SEHNR and CDR2 FQNEAQ (reference sequence). CDR3 length equals 15 residues. CDR3 DNA: TGTGCCAGCAGCCGCGGGGGGGCCAGTATTAATGAGCAGTTCTTC. Amino acids: CASSRGGASINEQFF.

The CDR3 loop reads CAISDRDVKNSPLHF. The DNA of the CDR3 is TGTGCCATCAGCGACCGGGACGTAAAAAATTCACCCCTCCACTTT. The rearrangement links TRBV10-3 to TRBJ1-6; tentative D call: TRBD1 (5 bases). V lost 6 bases and J 7 bases, leaving 16 bases between the germline ends. Germline V gene lookup returns CDR1 ENHRY and CDR2 SYGVKD. The CDR3 has 15 amino acids.

The chain links TRBV5-5 to TRBJ2-3; TRBD2 matches at 12 bases. CDR1 is SGHKS, CDR2 YYEKEE, per germline (reference sequence). CDR3 length equals 15 residues. With V trimmed by 4 bases and J by 7 bases, 7 bases remained unmatched. The CDR3 sequence is CASSPRTSGIYTQYF. CDR3 in DNA: TGTGCCAGCAGCCCTCGGACTAGCGGGATATATACGCAGTATTTT.

The J gene is TRBJ1-6, the V gene TRBV4-2, with D possibly being TRBD1 (6 bases). This CDR3 contains 15 residues. With 0 bases removed from V and 9 bases from J, the gap between germline ends came to 12 bases. CDR1 and CDR2 from the germline V gene are LGHNA and YNFKEQ. The CDR3 coding sequence is TGTGCCAGCAGCCAAGATTCAGGGGAGGGTTCACCCCTCCACTTT. Its protein is CASSQDSGEGSPLHF.

The J gene is TRBJ1-2, the V gene TRBV6-5, with 7 bases fitting TRBD1. The junction had 10 bases not matched to a gene; V was cut back by 4 bases and J by 8 bases. The CDR3 has 14 amino acids. Germline V gene lookup returns CDR1 MNHEY and CDR2 SVGAGI. In DNA, the CDR3 is TGTGCCAGCAGTTCAGTTGAGGGGGCTGAAGGCTACACCTTC. It encodes CASSSVEGAEGYTF.

V usage is TRBV4-1 and J usage is TRBJ2-5; possible D gene TRBD1, 6 bases. CDR1 and CDR2 (germline): MGHRA, YSYEKL. Trimming stripped 5 bases from V and 1 base from J, with 14 bases between. This CDR3 contains 15 residues. The CDR3 spells CASSGGDRLQETQYF. CDR3 sequence (DNA): TGCGCCAGCAGCGGAGGAGACAGGCTCCAAGAGACCCAGTACTTC.

With regard to this clone: Compared with germline, one end of the junction differs, possibly owing to a read error. The chain recombines TRBV13 with TRBJ1-1, with D possibly being TRBD1 (6 bases). Germline values: CDR1 PRHDT, CDR2 FYEKMQ (reference sequence). This CDR3 comprises 13 residues. CDR3 region: CASSLRQAIRVLF. The CDR3 DNA follows: TGTGCCAGCAGCTTACGACAGGCGATCCGGGTGCTCTTT.

CDR3 sequence (DNA): TGTGCCAGCAGTGAAATTTGGCAGGGGAATAGCAATCAGCCCCAGCATTTT. Its translation is CASSEIWQGNSNQPQHF. The chain carries TRBV6-1 and TRBJ1-5; D is perhaps TRBD1 (6 bases). This CDR3 region has 17 residues. Germline CDR1 MNHNS, CDR2 SASEGT. Trimming removed 2 bases at V and 0 bases at J, with 14 bases between.

The chain joins TRBV19 to TRBJ2-2, with 16 bases matching TRBD2. V shed 8 bases and J 6 bases; nucleotides not matched to a gene: 6. This CDR3 is built from 16 residues. Germline V gene sequence: CDR1 LNHDA, CDR2 SQIVND (reference sequence). In DNA form, the CDR3 reads TGTGCCAGTGGGACTAGCGGGAGGGGTCACCCCGGGGAGCTGTTTTTT. This encodes CASGTSGRGHPGELFF.

This clone was picked up one time. The J gene is TRBJ1-4, the V gene TRBV7-2; 7 bases are shared with TRBD1. Looked up from germline, CDR1 is SGHTA and CDR2 is FQGNSA. The CDR3 covers 14 residues. With 3 bases clipped from V and 11 bases from J, the junction kept 9 bases outside the gene matches. The CDR3 sequence: CASSFDRASRKLFF. Written as DNA, the CDR3 is TGTGCCAGCAGCTTCGACAGGGCCTCGAGGAAACTGTTTTTT. The complete variable domain, with remaining parts taken from reference TRBV7-2 and TRBJ1-4, reads GAGVSQSPSNKVTEKGKDVELRCDPISGHTALYWYRQSLGQGLEFLIYFQGNSAPDKSGLPSDRFSAERTGGSVSTLTIQRTQQEDSAVYLCASSFDRASRKLFFGSGTQLSVL.

The genes are TRBV3-1 (or the pseudogene TRBV3-2) and TRBJ2-4, with 9 bases identical to TRBD1. V lost 4 bases, J lost 8 bases, and 12 bases stayed unmatched. Germline V gene sequence: CDR1 LGHDT, CDR2 YNNKEL (reference sequence). This CDR3 spans 16 amino acids. CDR3 sequence: CASSLGTGYSGDIQYF. The CDR3 coding sequence is TGTGCCAGCAGCCTTGGGACAGGGTACTCTGGGGACATTCAGTACTTC.

V usage is TRBV30 and J usage is TRBJ2-5; 7 bases match TRBD1. Germline CDR1 is GTSNPN and CDR2 is SVGIG (reference sequence). The CDR3 is 15 amino acids. After removal of 0 bases from V and 4 bases from J, the junction contained 8 bases not matched to a gene. This CDR3 reads CAWSVLRGQRETQYF. The CDR3 DNA follows: TGTGCCTGGAGTGTACTGAGGGGGCAGAGAGAGACCCAGTACTTC.

In DNA, the CDR3 is TGTGCCAGCTCACTTACCACCGCGGGCCCTGAAGCTTTCTTT. Protein: CASSLTTAGPEAFF. V is TRBV18 and J is TRBJ1-1; D not resolved. CDR3 length equals 14 residues. Looked up from germline, CDR1 is KGHSH and CDR2 is LQKENI. The ends were cut back, 4 bases at V and 6 bases at J, with 15 bases in the middle.

The chain carries TRBV3-1 (or the pseudogene TRBV3-2) and TRBJ2-7; maybe TRBD2 (5 bases). This CDR3 contains 13 residues. Looked up from germline, CDR1 is LGHDT and CDR2 is YNNKEL (reference sequence). V was trimmed by 1 base and J by 4 bases, leaving 8 bases between them. This CDR3 is CASSQGGAYEQYF. The CDR3 region has the DNA TGTGCCAGCAGCCAAGGGGGAGCGTACGAGCAGTACTTC.

The chain recombines TRBV5-1 with TRBJ1-4; D might be TRBD1 (6 bases). The CDR3 is 15 amino acids. CDR1 and CDR2 (germline): SGHRS, YFSETQ. The V and J ends lost 4 bases and 2 bases respectively, with 12 bases between them. The CDR3 DNA reads as TGCGCCAGCAGCGCAACAGGGTTCACTAATGAAAAACTGTTTTTT. Translation: CASSATGFTNEKLFF.

This clone was seen a single time. The chain links TRBV7-8 to TRBJ2-2; D remains ambiguous. Trimming took off 1 base at V and 1 base at J, with 4 bases between the two ends. Germline lookup yields CDR1 SGHVS and CDR2 FQNEAQ. The CDR3 is 14 amino acids. CDR3 region: CASSLEWNTGELFF. Written as DNA, the CDR3 is TGTGCCAGCAGCTTAGAATGGAACACCGGGGAGCTGTTTTTT. The complete variable domain, with remaining parts taken from reference TRBV7-8 and TRBJ2-2, reads GAGVSQSPRYKVAKRGQDVALRCDPISGHVSLFWYQQALGQGPEFLTYFQNEAQLDKSGLPSDRFFAERPEGSVSTLKIQRTQQEDSAVYLCASSLEWNTGELFFGEGSRLTVL.

The V and J genes are TRBV4-2 and TRBJ2-2; maybe TRBD2 (6 bases). Germline lookup yields CDR1 LGHNA and CDR2 YNFKEQ. With 8 bases removed from V and 6 bases from J, the gap between germline ends came to 22 bases. The CDR3 runs to 16 residues. This chain's CDR3 is CASGDPLRGRAGELFF. The CDR3 DNA reads as TGTGCCAGCGGGGACCCGCTGCGGGGCAGGGCCGGGGAGCTGTTTTTT.

This clone was observed a single time. This sequence joins TRBV27 and TRBJ1-2, with D possibly matching TRBD1 (6 bases). V lost 0 bases, J lost 5 bases, and 10 bases lay in between. Germline values: CDR1 MNHEY, CDR2 SMNVEV (reference sequence). The CDR3 sequence is 14 residues long. The CDR3 nucleotides are TGTGCCAGCAGTTTATCGGCAGGGGTGTATGGCTACACCTTC. Translation: CASSLSAGVYGYTF.

The chain recombines TRBV4-2 with TRBJ2-5, with 7 nucleotides matching TRBD2. Germline CDR1 LGHNA, CDR2 YNFKEQ. The CDR3 spans 14 residues. Germline trimming cut 1 base from V and 5 bases from J; bases unmatched to any gene: 4. CDR3 residues: CASSQGIGGETQYF. The CDR3 DNA sequence: TGTGCCAGCAGCCAAGGGATCGGGGGGGAGACCCAGTACTTC.